The following is a T cell receptor (beta chain) sequence with its context. The authors' processing: Reference gene primer amplification in the assay estimated nucleated cell counts. Clones were read by immunoSEQ multiplex PCR, and TCRdb kept only the in-frame ones, dropping some. From that table come the V and J calls and clone size; the DNA was used to work out D and trimming. The table records around 80,000 clones, roughly 80% of them present only once. The sample belongs to a study of blood T cell repertoires in COVID-19. Study context: PBMCs, B-cell-depleted T cells, or T cells provided the cDNA or gDNA that made up the material.

V lost 6 bases to trimming and J lost 0 bases; unmatched junction nucleotides: 2. Germline assignment: CDR1 SGHAT and CDR2 FQNNGV. The CDR3 contains 15 residues. J is TRBJ2-2 and V is TRBV11-2, with 9 bases lining up with TRBD2. The sequence was obtained from an elderly man with acute or convalescent COVID-19. The sequenced material came from peripheral blood. In DNA form, the CDR3 reads TGTGCCAGCAGTTCTAGCGGGGCGAACACCGGGGAGCTGTTTTTT. Its translation: CASSSSGANTGELFF.